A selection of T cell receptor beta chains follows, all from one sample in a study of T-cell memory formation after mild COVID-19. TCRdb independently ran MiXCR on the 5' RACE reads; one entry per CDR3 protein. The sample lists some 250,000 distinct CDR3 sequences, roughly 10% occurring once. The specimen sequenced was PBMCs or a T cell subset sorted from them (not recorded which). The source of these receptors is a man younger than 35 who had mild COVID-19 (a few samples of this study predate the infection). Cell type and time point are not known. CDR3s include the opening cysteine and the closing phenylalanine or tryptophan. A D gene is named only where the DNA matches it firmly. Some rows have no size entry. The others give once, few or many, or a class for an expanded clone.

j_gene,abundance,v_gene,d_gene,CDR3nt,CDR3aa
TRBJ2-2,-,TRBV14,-,TGTGCCAGCAGCCCTACCGACTGGATGGTTACCGGGGAGCTGTTTTTT,CASSPTDWMVTGELFF
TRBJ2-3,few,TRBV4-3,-,TGCGCCAGCAGCCACGAGGGGGTTTTCACAGATACGCAGTATTTT,CASSHEGVFTDTQYF
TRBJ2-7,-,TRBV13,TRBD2,TGTGCCAGCAGCTCAACCGGGACTAGCGGGGGGTACGAGCAGTACTTC,CASSSTGTSGGYEQYF
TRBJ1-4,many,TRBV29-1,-,TGCAGCGCAAATGTCGGCGGCCGTAATGAAAAACTGTTTTTT,CSANVGGRNEKLFF
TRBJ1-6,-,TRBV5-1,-,TGCGCCAGCAGCTTAGGGCTTAACTCCTATAATTCACCCCTCCACTTT,CASSLGLNSYNSPLHF
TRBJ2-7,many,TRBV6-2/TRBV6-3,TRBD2,TGTGCCAGCAGTGGACTAGCGGGAAACTACGAGCAGTACTTC,CASSGLAGNYEQYF
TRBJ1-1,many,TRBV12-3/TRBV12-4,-,TGTGCCAGCAGTTTCGCGATCGCCACTGAAGCTTTCTTT,CASSFAIATEAFF
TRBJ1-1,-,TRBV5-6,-,TGTGCCAGCAGCTTGGGTACAGCCCTCACGGGAGCTTTCTTT,CASSLGTALTGAFF
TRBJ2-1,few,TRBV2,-,TGTGCCAGCAGTGAAGGCCTTCTCCTGAAAGTTGAGTTCTTC,CASSEGLLLKVEFF
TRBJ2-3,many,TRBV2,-,TGTGCCAGCAGTGAAGGACGGGGGTCAAGCACAGATACGCAGTATTTT,CASSEGRGSSTDTQYF
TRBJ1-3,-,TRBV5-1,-,TGCGCCAGCAGCTCGAAGGAAGGTGCAGAGGGTATCGGAAACACCATATATTTT,CASSSKEGAEGIGNTIYF
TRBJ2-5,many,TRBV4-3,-,TGCGCCAGCAGCCCGAGTGTGGGGGGCGCCGAGACCCAGTACTTC,CASSPSVGGAETQYF
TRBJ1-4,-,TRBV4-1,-,TGCGCCAGCAGCTCAGGGCTTGTGGGCGAAAAACTGTTTTTT,CASSSGLVGEKLFF
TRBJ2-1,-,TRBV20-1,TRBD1,TGCAGTGCTAGTCCACCCGGGACAGGGCTAGAAAATGAGCAGTTCTTC,CSASPPGTGLENEQFF
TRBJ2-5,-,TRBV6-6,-,TGTGCCAGCGGGGGATCAGAGACCCAGTACTTC,CASGGSETQYF
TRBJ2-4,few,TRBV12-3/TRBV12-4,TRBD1,TGTGCCAGCAGCGAGACAGGGGGCTACATTCAGTACTTC,CASSETGGYIQYF
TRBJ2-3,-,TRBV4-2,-,TGTGCCAGCAGCCAAGAAGAGGACCCACCAACAGATACGCAGTATTTT,CASSQEEDPPTDTQYF
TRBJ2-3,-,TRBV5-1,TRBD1,TGCGCCAGCAGCTTGGGGGCCGGGACAGGGAGGTCAGATACGCAGTATTTT,CASSLGAGTGRSDTQYF
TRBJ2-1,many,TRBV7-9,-,TGTGCCAGCCGCAGGGAGGAGGGCAATGAGCAGTTCTTC,CASRREEGNEQFF
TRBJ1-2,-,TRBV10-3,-,TGTGCCATCAGTGAAAACCCTAACTATGGCTACACCTTC,CAISENPNYGYTF
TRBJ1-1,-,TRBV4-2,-,TGTGCCACCAAGACACTTAGACATACTGAAGCTTTCTTT,CATKTLRHTEAFF
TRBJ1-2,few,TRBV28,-,TGTGCCAGCAGTTTAAATCGGGTGATGGGCTACACCTTC,CASSLNRVMGYTF
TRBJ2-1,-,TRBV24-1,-,TGTGCCACCAGTGACAACCAGGACGGAGACAATGAGCAGTTCTTC,CATSDNQDGDNEQFF
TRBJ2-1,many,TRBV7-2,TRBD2,TGTGCCAGCAGCGCCGGACTAGCGGGGGGAAATGAGCAGTTCTTC,CASSAGLAGGNEQFF
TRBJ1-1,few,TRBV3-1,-,TGTGCCAGCAGCCCCTTGGCCGGGGACACTGAAGCTTTCTTT,CASSPLAGDTEAFF
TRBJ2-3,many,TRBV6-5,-,TGTGCCAGCAGTTCAAGGGGCACAGATACGCAGTATTTT,CASSSRGTDTQYF
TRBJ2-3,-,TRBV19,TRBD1,TGTGCCACCCAACGAGGGGGCTCAGATACGCAGTATTTT,CATQRGGSDTQYF
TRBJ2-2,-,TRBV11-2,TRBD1,TGTGCCAGCAGCCACGCCGGGACAGGGGGTTGGACCGGGGAGCTGTTTTTT,CASSHAGTGGWTGELFF